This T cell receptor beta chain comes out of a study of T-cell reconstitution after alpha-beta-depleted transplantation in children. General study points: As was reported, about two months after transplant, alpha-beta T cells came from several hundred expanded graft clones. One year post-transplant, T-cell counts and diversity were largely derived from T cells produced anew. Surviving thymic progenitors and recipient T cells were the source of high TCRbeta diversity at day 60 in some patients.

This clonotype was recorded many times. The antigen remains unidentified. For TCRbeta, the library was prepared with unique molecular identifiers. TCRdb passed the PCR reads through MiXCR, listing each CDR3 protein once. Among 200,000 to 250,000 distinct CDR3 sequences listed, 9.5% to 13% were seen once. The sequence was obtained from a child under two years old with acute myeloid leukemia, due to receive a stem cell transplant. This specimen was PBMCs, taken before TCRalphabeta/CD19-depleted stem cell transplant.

The CDR3 region is CATSRIATNEKLFF. DNA of the CDR3: TGTGCCACCAGTCGTATTGCAACTAATGAAAAACTGTTTTTT. The chain is built from TRBV24-1 and TRBJ1-4; D unclear. This CDR3 comprises 14 residues. With 6 bases removed from V and 0 bases from J, the gap between germline ends came to 7 bases. Germline CDR1 KGHDR, CDR2 SFDVKD.